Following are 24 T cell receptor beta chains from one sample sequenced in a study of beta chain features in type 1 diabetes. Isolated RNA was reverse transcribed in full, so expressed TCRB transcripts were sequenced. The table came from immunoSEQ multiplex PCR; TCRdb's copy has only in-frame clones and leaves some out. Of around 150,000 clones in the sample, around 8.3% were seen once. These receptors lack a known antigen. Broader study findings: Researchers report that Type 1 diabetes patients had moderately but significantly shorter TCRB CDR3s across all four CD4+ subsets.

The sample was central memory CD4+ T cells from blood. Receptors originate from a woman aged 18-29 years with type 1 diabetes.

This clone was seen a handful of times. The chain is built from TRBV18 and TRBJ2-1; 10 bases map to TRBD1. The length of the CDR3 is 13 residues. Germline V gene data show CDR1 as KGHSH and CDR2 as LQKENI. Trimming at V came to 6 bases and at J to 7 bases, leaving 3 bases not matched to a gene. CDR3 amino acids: CASSRQGANEQFF. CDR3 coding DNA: TGTGCCAGCTCTCGACAGGGGGCTAATGAGCAGTTCTTC. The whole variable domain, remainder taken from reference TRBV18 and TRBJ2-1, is NAGVMQNPRHLVRRRGQEARLRCSPMKGHSHVYWYRQLPEEGLKFMVYLQKENIIDESGMPKERFSAEFPKEGPSILRIQQVVRGDSAAYFCASSRQGANEQFFGPGTRLTVL.

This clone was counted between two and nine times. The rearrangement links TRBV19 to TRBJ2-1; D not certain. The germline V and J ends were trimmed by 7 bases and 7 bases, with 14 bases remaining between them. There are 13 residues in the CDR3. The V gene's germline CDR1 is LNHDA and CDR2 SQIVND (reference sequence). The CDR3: CASTAVSRNEQFF. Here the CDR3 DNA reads TGTGCCAGTACCGCAGTCTCGAGGAATGAGCAGTTCTTC.

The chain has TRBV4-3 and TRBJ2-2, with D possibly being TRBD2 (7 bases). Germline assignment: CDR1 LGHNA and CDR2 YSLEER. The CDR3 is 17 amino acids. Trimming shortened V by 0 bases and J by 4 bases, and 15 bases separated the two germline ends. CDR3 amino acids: CASSQERGARATGELFF. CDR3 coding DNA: TGCGCCAGCAGCCAAGAACGGGGGGCAAGGGCCACCGGGGAGCTGTTTTTT.

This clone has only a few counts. The CDR3 reads CASSLASGGRIETQYF. Here the CDR3 DNA reads TGTGCCAGCAGCTTAGCGAGCGGGGGCAGGATAGAGACCCAGTACTTC. The chain couples TRBV7-2 to TRBJ2-5, with TRBD2 identical over 8 bases. The CDR3 totals 16 residues. CDR1 is SGHTA and CDR2 is FQGNSA in the germline V gene. With V trimmed by 0 bases and J by 4 bases, 7 bases remained unmatched.

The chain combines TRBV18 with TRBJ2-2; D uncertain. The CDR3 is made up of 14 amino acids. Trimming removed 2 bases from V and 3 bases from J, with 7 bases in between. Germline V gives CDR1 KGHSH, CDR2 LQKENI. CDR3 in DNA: TGTGCCAGCTCACCAAGCCAGGACACCGGGGAGCTGTTTTTT. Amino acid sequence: CASSPSQDTGELFF.

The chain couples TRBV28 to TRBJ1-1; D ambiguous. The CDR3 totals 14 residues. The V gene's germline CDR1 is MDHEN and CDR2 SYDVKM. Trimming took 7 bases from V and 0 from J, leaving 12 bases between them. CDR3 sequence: CASTLGLLNTEAFF. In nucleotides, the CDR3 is TGTGCCAGCACCCTTGGACTGCTGAACACTGAAGCTTTCTTT.

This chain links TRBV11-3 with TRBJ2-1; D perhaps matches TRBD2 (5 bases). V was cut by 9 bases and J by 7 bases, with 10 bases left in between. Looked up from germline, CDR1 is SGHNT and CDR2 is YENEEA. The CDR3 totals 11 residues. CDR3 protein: CASNGENEQFF. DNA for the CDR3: TGTGCCAGTAACGGGGAGAATGAGCAGTTCTTC. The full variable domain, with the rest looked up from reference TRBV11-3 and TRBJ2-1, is EAGVVQSPRYKIIEKKQPVAFWCNPISGHNTLYWYLQNLGQGPELLIRYENEEAVDDSQLPKDRFSAERLKGVDSTLKIQPAELGDSAVYLCASNGENEQFFGPGTRLTVL.

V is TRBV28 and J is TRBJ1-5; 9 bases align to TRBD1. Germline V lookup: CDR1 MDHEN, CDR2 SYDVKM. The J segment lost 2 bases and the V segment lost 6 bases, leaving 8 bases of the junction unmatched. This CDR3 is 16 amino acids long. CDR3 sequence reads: CASRKPTGGGNQPQHF. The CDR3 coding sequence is TGTGCCAGCAGGAAACCGACAGGGGGGGGCAATCAGCCCCAGCATTTT. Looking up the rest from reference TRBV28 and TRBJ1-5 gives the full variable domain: DVKVTQSSRYLVKRTGEKVFLECVQDMDHENMFWYRQDPGLGLRLIYFSYDVKMKEKGDIPEGYSVSREKKERFSLILESASTNQTSMYLCASRKPTGGGNQPQHFGDGTRLSIL.

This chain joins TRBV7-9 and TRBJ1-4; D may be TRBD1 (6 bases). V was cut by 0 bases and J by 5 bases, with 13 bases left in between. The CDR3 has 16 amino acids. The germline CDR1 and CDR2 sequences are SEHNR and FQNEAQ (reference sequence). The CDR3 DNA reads TGTGCCAGCAGCTTAGCCCCTGGCAGGGGAAATGAAAAACTGTTTTTT. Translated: CASSLAPGRGNEKLFF.

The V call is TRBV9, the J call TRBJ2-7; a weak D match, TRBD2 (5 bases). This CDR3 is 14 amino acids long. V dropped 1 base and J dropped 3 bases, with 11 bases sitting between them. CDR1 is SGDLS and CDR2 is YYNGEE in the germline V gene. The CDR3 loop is CASSVRGGDYEQYF. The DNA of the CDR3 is TGTGCCAGCAGCGTACGAGGAGGCGACTACGAGCAGTACTTC.

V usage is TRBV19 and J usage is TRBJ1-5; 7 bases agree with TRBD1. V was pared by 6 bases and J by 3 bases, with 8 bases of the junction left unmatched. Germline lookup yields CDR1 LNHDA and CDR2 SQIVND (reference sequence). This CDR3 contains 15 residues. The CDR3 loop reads CASRFDRANNQPQHF. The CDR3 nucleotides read TGTGCCAGTAGGTTTGACAGGGCAAACAATCAGCCCCAGCATTTT.

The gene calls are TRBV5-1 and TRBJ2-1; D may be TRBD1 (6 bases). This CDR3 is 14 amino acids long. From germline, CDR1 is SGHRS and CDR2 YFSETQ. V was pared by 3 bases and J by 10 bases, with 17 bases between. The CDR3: CASSSTGEGGEQFF. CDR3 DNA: TGCGCCAGCAGCTCTACTGGGGAAGGGGGAGAGCAGTTCTTC.

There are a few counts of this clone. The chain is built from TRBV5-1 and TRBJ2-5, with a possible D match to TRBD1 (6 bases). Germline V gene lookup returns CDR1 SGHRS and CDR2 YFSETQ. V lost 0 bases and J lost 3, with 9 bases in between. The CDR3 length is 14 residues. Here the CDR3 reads CASSLGTAEETQYF. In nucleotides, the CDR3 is TGCGCCAGCAGCTTGGGGACAGCAGAAGAGACCCAGTACTTC.

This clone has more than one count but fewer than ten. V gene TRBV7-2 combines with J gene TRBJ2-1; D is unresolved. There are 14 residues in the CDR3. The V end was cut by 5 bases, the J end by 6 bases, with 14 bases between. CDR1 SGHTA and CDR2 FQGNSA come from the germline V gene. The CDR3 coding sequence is TGTGCCAGCAGCCCAGCCCAAGCAGGCAATGAGCAGTTCTTC. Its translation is CASSPAQAGNEQFF.

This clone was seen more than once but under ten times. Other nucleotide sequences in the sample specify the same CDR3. CDR3 DNA sequence: TGTGCCAGCAGCTTAGCAGGGGTGGAGACCCAGTACTTC. Translated: CASSLAGVETQYF. The rearrangement links TRBV7-9 to TRBJ2-5, with a possible D match to TRBD1 (5 bases). This CDR3 contains 13 residues. With 0 bases removed from V and 5 bases from J, the gap between germline ends came to 7 bases. Germline CDR1 and CDR2: SEHNR and FQNEAQ (reference sequence).

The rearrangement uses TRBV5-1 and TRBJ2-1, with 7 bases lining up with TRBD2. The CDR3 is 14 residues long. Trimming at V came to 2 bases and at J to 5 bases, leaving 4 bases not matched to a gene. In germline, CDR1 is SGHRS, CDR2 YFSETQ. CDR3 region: CASSFGGGDNEQFF. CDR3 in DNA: TGCGCCAGCAGCTTTGGCGGGGGAGACAATGAGCAGTTCTTC. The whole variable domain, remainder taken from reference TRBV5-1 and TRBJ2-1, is KAGVTQTPRYLIKTRGQQVTLSCSPISGHRSVSWYQQTPGQGLQFLFEYFSETQRNKGNFPGRFSGRQFSNSRSEMNVSTLELGDSALYLCASSFGGGDNEQFFGPGTRLTVL.

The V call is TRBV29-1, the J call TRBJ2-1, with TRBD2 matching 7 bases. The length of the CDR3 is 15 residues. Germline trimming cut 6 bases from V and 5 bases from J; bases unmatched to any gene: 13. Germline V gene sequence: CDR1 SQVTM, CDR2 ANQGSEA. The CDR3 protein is CSVTSLGGVNNEQFF. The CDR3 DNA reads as TGCAGCGTGACCTCGTTGGGAGGGGTAAACAATGAGCAGTTCTTC.

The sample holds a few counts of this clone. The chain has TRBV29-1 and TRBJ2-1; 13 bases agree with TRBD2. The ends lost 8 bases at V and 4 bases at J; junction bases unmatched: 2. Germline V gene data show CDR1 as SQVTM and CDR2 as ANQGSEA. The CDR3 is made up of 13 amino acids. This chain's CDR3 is CSLGLAGYNEQFF. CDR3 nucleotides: TGCAGCTTGGGACTAGCGGGGTACAATGAGCAGTTCTTC.

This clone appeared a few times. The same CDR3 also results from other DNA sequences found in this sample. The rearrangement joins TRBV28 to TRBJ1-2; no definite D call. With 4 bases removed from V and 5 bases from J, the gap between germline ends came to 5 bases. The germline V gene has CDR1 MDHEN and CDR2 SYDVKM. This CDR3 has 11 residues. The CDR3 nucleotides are TGTGCCAGCAGTTCACGGTATGGCTACACCTTC. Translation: CASSSRYGYTF.

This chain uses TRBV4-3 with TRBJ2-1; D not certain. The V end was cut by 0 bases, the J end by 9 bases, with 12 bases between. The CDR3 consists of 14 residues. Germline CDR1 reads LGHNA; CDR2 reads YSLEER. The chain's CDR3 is CASSQELSLGEQFF. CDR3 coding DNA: TGCGCCAGCAGCCAAGAGCTTTCCCTAGGTGAGCAGTTCTTC.

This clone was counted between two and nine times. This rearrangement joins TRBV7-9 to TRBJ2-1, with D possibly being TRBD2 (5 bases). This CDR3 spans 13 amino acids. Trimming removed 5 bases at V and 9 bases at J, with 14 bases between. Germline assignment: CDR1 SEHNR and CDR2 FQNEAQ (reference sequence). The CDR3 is CASSLTTITEQFF. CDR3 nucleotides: TGTGCCAGCAGCCTAACGACTATTACTGAGCAGTTCTTC.

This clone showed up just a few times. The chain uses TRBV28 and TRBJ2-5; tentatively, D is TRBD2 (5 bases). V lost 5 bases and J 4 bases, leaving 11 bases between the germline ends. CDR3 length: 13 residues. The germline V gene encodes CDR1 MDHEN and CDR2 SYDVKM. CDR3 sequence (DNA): TGTGCCAGCAGTATCCGGACTGCAGAGACCCAGTACTTC. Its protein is CASSIRTAETQYF. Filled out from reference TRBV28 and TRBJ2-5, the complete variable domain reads DVKVTQSSRYLVKRTGEKVFLECVQDMDHENMFWYRQDPGLGLRLIYFSYDVKMKEKGDIPEGYSVSREKKERFSLILESASTNQTSMYLCASSIRTAETQYFGPGTRLLVL.

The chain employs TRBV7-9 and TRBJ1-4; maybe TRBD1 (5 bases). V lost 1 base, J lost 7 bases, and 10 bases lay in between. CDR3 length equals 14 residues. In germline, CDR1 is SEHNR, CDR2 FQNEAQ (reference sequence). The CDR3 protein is CASSLVGQGEKLFF. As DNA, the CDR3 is TGTGCCAGCAGCTTAGTTGGGCAGGGTGAAAAACTGTTTTTT.

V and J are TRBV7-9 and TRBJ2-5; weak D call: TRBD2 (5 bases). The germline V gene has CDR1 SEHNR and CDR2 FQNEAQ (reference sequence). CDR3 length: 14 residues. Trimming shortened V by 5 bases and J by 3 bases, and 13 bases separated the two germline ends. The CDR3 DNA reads TGTGCCAGCAGCCCCGGACTGGAGGAAGAGACCCAGTACTTC. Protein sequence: CASSPGLEEETQYF.